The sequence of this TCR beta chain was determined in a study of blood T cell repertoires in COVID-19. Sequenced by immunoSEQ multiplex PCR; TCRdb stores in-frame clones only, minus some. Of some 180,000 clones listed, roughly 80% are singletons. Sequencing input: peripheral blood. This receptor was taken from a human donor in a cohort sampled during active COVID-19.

CDR3 loop: CASSLVARRGQFSPLHF. DNA of the CDR3: TGCGCCAGCAGCTTGGTTGCGCGCAGGGGGCAGTTTTCACCCCTCCACTTT. V and J are TRBV5-1 and TRBJ1-6; 8 bases line up with TRBD1. Germline trimming cut 0 bases from V and 9 bases from J; bases unmatched to any gene: 11. CDR3 length: 17 amino acids. The germline CDR1 and CDR2 sequences are SGHRS and YFSETQ.